This is a list of T cell receptor beta chains from one sample in a study of shared clonotypes between healthy human individuals. Assay used: immunoSEQ multiplex PCR; TCRdb lists only in-frame clones, some missing. The top ten clones hold approximately 0.41% of a sample with over 2 million clones, around 93% of them seen once. The sample was naive CD4+ T cells from PBMCs. Every receptor here comes from a man between 18 and 35 years old in good health. Some clones in this sample may be carry-over from other donors' samples. Both conserved end residues are part of each CDR3. Fields, in order: clone size, V gene, D gene, CDR3 protein. A D gene is named only where the DNA matches it firmly. Expanded clones get a size class; other rows say once, few or many, or leave the size out.

>-|TRBV6-1|-
CASSFQTVNYGYTF
>-|TRBV21-1|-
CASTKGQRIANTGELFF
>-|TRBV6-5|-
CASSQGSDLYF
>-|TRBV18|TRBD2
CASSPTSGKYEQYF
>-|TRBV19|TRBD1
CASSKSGTGTYEQYF
>-|TRBV5-4|-
CASSRTGNYEQYF
>once|TRBV11-2|-
CASSLSFARSGSGNTIYF
>-|TRBV28|-
CASRRSGPYYEQYF
>-|TRBV2|-
CASREGATGGYTF
>-|TRBV9|-
CASSVPPGVQFF
>once|TRBV7-3|TRBD2
CASSPAREGGSYNEQFF
>-|TRBV28|TRBD1
CASSPGQGSNQPQHF
>-|TRBV5-4|TRBD2
CASSLWTSGRVSYEQYF
>-|TRBV19|TRBD2
CASSQGAGDTGELFF
>-|TRBV5-1|TRBD2
CASSSSGSGTYEQYF
>once|TRBV28|-
CASSSSTGTAGNTIYF
>-|TRBV10-1|-
CASSESRQYGWGTDGYTF
>-|TRBV5-1|-
CASERGAGLGDTQYF
>-|TRBV5-4|-
CASSSTVSSYNGQFF
>-|TRBV7-9|TRBD2
CASSFPSGRSSSYNEQFF
>-|TRBV9|-
CASRRGPGEEQFF
>-|TRBV5-5|TRBD2
CASRTSGSDEQYF
>-|TRBV7-2|-
CASSLDRAYNEQFF
>-|TRBV5-6|-
CASSPPDTDTQYF
>-|TRBV5-4|-
CASRFGGGAGYTF
>once|TRBV19|TRBD1
CASNDRGNQPQHF
>-|TRBV19|TRBD1
CASSRRGPGGMNTEAFF
>-|TRBV5-4|-
CASSQGAGQMNTEAFF
>-|TRBV11-2|TRBD2
CASSGNSGSWTDTQYF
>-|TRBV4-2|TRBD1
CASSHPRTGGLEKLFF
>once|TRBV11-3|-
CASSGLPGNGIQYF
>-|TRBV25-1|TRBD1
CASSVRDRGINEQFF
>-|TRBV9|-
CASSVDSAGGAGYTF
>-|TRBV7-2|-
CASSNDGAGELFF
>few|TRBV5-1|-
CASSRGGQTQYF
>-|TRBV5-4|-
CASSPGWSQETQYF
>-|TRBV10-3|TRBD1
CAISGTGGIGELFF
>-|TRBV28|TRBD2
CASTNSGSNEQFF
>-|TRBV6-6|-
CATGPTTNEKLFF
>-|TRBV7-9|-
CASSSGALGANVLTF
>-|TRBV7-9|-
CASSLVSTNEKLFF
>-|TRBV28|TRBD1
CASSGGGTGLVSDTQYF
>-|TRBV2|TRBD2
CASSTLAGVGDTQYF
>-|TRBV4-3|TRBD2
CASSQDWSGSGPTDTQYF
>once|TRBV5-1|-
CASSFLDTQYF
>-|TRBV19|-
CASSGGRGTDTQYF
>once|TRBV2|TRBD2
CASNGIGLPSGASYEQYF
>once|TRBV18|-
CASSPPTGGKLDTQYF